This TCR beta chain appears in the sequencing data of a study of T cell responses to AZD1222 COVID-19 vaccine. Study observations and caveats: Reportedly, close to half of spike-specific TCRs are directed against unmutated variant regions.

Profiled with immunoSEQ multiplex PCR; TCRdb holds only in-frame clones, not every one. The sample carries 160,000 or so clones, about nine tenths recorded once. The junction had 1 base not matched to a gene; V was cut back by 0 bases and J by 0 bases. There are 17 residues in the CDR3. The germline CDR1 and CDR2 sequences are KGHDR and SFDVKD. As regards this clone: Its antigen is as yet unknown.

The rearrangement joins TRBV24-1 to TRBJ2-2, with 9 bases identical to TRBD1. This material consisted of peripheral blood, taken on day 0 of AZD1222 vaccination. The receptor comes from an adult in good health. CDR3 loop: CATSDLGTGPNTGELFF. The CDR3 region has the DNA TGTGCCACCAGTGATTTGGGGACAGGGCCGAACACCGGGGAGCTGTTTTTT.